The 23 T cell receptor beta chains below come from one sample, sequenced in a study of T cell repertoires in ileal Crohn's disease. The time point is: neoterminal ileum biopsy at postoperative endoscopy, about 6 months after surgery. This table comes from immunoSEQ multiplex PCR, and its TCRdb copy is limited to in-frame clones, with some not included. The sample includes over 15,000 clones, more than 65% of them seen just once. Sequencing used ileal tissue. All receptors derive from an adult with Crohn's disease.

The chain combines TRBV27 with TRBJ1-5, with a weak D call TRBD1 (5 bases). The CDR3 has 15 amino acids. The V gene lost 4 bases and the J gene lost 1 base, with 11 bases spanning the gap. Per the germline V gene, CDR1 is MNHEY and CDR2 is SMNVEV (reference sequence). The CDR3 DNA is TGTGCCAGCAGTTCCCAGGGTGTGAGCAATCAGCCCCAGCATTTT. This translates into CASSSQGVSNQPQHF.

V is TRBV5-1 and J is TRBJ1-2; D possibly corresponds to TRBD1 (5 bases). V lost 0 bases and J 7 bases, leaving 19 bases between the germline ends. This CDR3 contains 16 residues. Germline CDR1 SGHRS, CDR2 YFSETQ. The CDR3: CASSLVGSGPYSGYTF. DNA for the CDR3: TGCGCCAGCAGCTTGGTCGGGTCAGGGCCCTATTCTGGCTACACCTTC.

The chain employs TRBV2 and TRBJ1-4; 8 bases match TRBD1. CDR3 size: 16 residues. Germline V lookup: CDR1 SNHLY, CDR2 FYNNEI. V dropped 4 bases and J dropped 7; count of bases not matched to a gene: 11. The CDR3 sequence is CASSVQGASVSEKLFF. CDR3 DNA sequence: TGTGCCAGCAGTGTCCAGGGGGCGAGTGTTAGTGAAAAACTGTTTTTT.

The V and J genes are TRBV30 and TRBJ2-4; weak D call: TRBD2 (5 bases). Germline lookup yields CDR1 GTSNPN and CDR2 SVGIG (reference sequence). V was pared by 5 bases and J by 6 bases, with 14 bases between. The CDR3 has 13 residues. The CDR3: CAWAGENGNIQYF. The CDR3, as DNA: TGTGCCTGGGCCGGGGAAAACGGAAACATTCAGTACTTC.

The genes are TRBV7-9 and TRBJ1-4; perhaps TRBD1 as D (5 bases). V lost 1 base and J 7 bases, leaving 16 bases between the germline ends. CDR1 is SEHNR and CDR2 is FQNEAQ in the germline V gene (reference sequence). The CDR3 sequence is 16 residues long. The CDR3 region has the DNA TGTGCCAGCAGCTTAGGCCCCCAGGGTACGGGTGAAAAACTGTTTTTT. It is translated as CASSLGPQGTGEKLFF.

The chain joins TRBV2 to TRBJ1-5, with 9 bases identical to TRBD1. Germline CDR1 SNHLY, CDR2 FYNNEI. This CDR3 region has 14 residues. Trimming at V came to 6 bases and at J to 3 bases, leaving 3 bases not matched to a gene. CDR3 nucleotides: TGTGCCAGCAGGGGACAGGGTACCAATCAGCCCCAGCATTTT. Translation gives CASRGQGTNQPQHF.

Comment on this clone: One junction end disagrees with the germline gene, perhaps due to a read error. This chain uses TRBV7-7 with TRBJ1-2; 8 nucleotides align to TRBD1. The CDR3 consists of 18 residues. CDR1 and CDR2 (germline): SSHAT, FNYEAQ (reference sequence). This CDR3 reads CASSLTGDRGFKNYGYTF. In DNA form, the CDR3 reads TGTGCTAGCAGCTTAACCGGAGACAGGGGATTCAAGAACTATGGCTACACCTTC. The full variable domain, with the rest looked up from reference TRBV7-7 and TRBJ1-2, is GAGVSQSPRYKVTKRGQDVTLRCDPISSHATLYWYQQALGQGPEFLTYFNYEAQPDKSGLPSDRFSAERPEGSISTLTIQRTEQRDSAMYRCASSLTGDRGFKNYGYTFGSGTRLTVV.

This clone was found once. The chain carries TRBV5-1 and TRBJ2-7; D perhaps matches TRBD1 (6 bases). V shed 4 bases and J shed 1 base, with 12 bases lying between them. Germline loops: CDR1 SGHRS, CDR2 YFSETQ. This CDR3 comprises 14 residues. In DNA form, the CDR3 reads TGCGCCAGCAGCGCCGACAGGATTTCCTACGAGCAGTACTTC. It translates to CASSADRISYEQYF.

This chain links TRBV6-1 with TRBJ1-4, with a tentative D call TRBD1 (6 bases). Looked up from germline, CDR1 is MNHNS and CDR2 is SASEGT. This CDR3 contains 16 residues. V was pared by 4 bases and J by 2 bases, with 14 bases between. Written as DNA, the CDR3 is TGTGCCAGCAGTGTGATAGGGGGGGGGACTAATGAAAAACTGTTTTTT. It codes for CASSVIGGGTNEKLFF.

The genes are TRBV19 and TRBJ1-4, with 8 bases identical to TRBD1. The germline V gene has CDR1 LNHDA and CDR2 SQIVND (reference sequence). Trimming removed 6 bases from V and 7 bases from J; junction bases left unmatched: 10. CDR3 length equals 15 residues. CDR3 DNA sequence: TGTGCCAGTAGCCCGCCCGGGACAGGATCTGAAAAACTGTTTTTT. This sequence encodes CASSPPGTGSEKLFF.

The V call is TRBV7-2, the J call TRBJ2-5, with 7 bases that match TRBD2. V trimming: 2 bases; J trimming: 4 bases; junction bases outside the gene matches: 7. CDR1 is SGHTA, CDR2 FQGNSA, per germline. This CDR3 region has 15 residues. The CDR3 region is CASSLYWTGGETQYF. The CDR3 nucleotides read TGTGCCAGCAGCTTATACTGGACGGGGGGAGAGACCCAGTACTTC.

V usage is TRBV6-1 and J usage is TRBJ1-5; tentative D call: TRBD1 (5 bases). V lost 5 bases and J 4 bases, leaving 12 bases between the germline ends. Germline CDR1 MNHNS, CDR2 SASEGT. This CDR3 has 14 residues. CDR3 nucleotide sequence: TGTGCCAGCAGTACAACCCCAGGGAATCAGCCCCAGCATTTT. Translation: CASSTTPGNQPQHF.

CDR3 bases: TGCGCCAGCAGCTTGGGGACAGGGGGATTAGGAGGGGGATCACCCCTCCACTTT. Translated: CASSLGTGGLGGGSPLHF. V usage is TRBV5-1 and J usage is TRBJ1-6, with 10 nucleotides matching TRBD1. Germline assignment: CDR1 SGHRS and CDR2 YFSETQ. J lost 10 bases, V lost 0 bases, and 13 bases had no gene match. The CDR3 runs 18 residues.

The chain uses TRBV4-1 and TRBJ1-2; 7 nucleotides align to TRBD1. The V and J ends lost 3 bases and 2 bases, in that order; junction bases with no gene match: 3. The germline gives CDR1 MGHRA, CDR2 YSYEKL. The CDR3 runs to 14 residues. This CDR3 is CASSQKTGNYGYTF. The CDR3 coding sequence is TGCGCCAGCAGCCAGAAGACAGGGAACTATGGCTACACCTTC.

This clone was detected once. The V and J genes are TRBV6-6 and TRBJ1-1; 8 bases agree with TRBD1. Germline lookup yields CDR1 MNHNY and CDR2 SVGAGI (reference sequence). This CDR3 has 13 amino acids. The ends lost 7 bases at V and 4 bases at J; junction bases unmatched: 5. The CDR3 bases are TGTGCCAGCACCTTTACAGGGGGCACTGAAGCTTTCTTT. Protein sequence: CASTFTGGTEAFF.

The rearrangement uses TRBV7-2 and TRBJ1-4; possible D gene TRBD1, 5 bases. The germline V and J ends were trimmed by 5 bases and 7 bases, with 5 bases remaining between them. This CDR3 contains 11 residues. Germline assignment: CDR1 SGHTA and CDR2 FQGNSA. CDR3 sequence: CASSQGEKLFF. CDR3 in DNA: TGTGCCAGCAGCCAGGGTGAAAAACTGTTTTTT.

V and J are TRBV30 and TRBJ1-1; D is unresolved. The germline V gene encodes CDR1 GTSNPN and CDR2 SVGIG (reference sequence). This CDR3 contains 15 residues. Trimming took 0 bases from V and 1 from J, leaving 12 bases between them. In DNA form, the CDR3 reads TGTGCCTGGAGTGTTGTTGGGCAATCGAACACTGAAGCTTTCTTT. Translation: CAWSVVGQSNTEAFF.

This sequence joins TRBV7-2 and TRBJ2-5, with a possible D match to TRBD2 (5 bases). The CDR3 is made up of 15 amino acids. Trimming cost V 4 bases and J 5 bases, with 17 bases left between them. Germline CDR1 reads SGHTA; CDR2 reads FQGNSA. This chain's CDR3 is CASSSGWLRAETQYF. The CDR3 bases are TGTGCCAGCAGCTCGGGCTGGTTGCGGGCCGAGACCCAGTACTTC.

This chain joins TRBV5-1 and TRBJ1-1; TRBD1 matches at 9 bases. Per germline, CDR1 SGHRS and CDR2 YFSETQ. There are 15 residues in the CDR3. The V segment lost 2 bases and the J segment 3 bases; nucleotides outside the gene matches: 5. This CDR3 reads CASSLTGTGYTEAFF. CDR3 nucleotide sequence: TGCGCCAGCAGCTTAACCGGGACAGGGTACACTGAAGCTTTCTTT.

The chain recombines TRBV7-2 with TRBJ1-2, with D perhaps matching TRBD1 (5 bases). Between the trimmed V and J ends, which lost 2 bases and 8 bases, there was a span of 21 bases. Germline V gene lookup returns CDR1 SGHTA and CDR2 FQGNSA. The CDR3 is 16 residues long. CDR3 coding DNA: TGTGCCAGCAGCTTAAGTAGGATTTTGGGGGGAAAGGGCTACACCTTC. This encodes CASSLSRILGGKGYTF.

This clone was seen a handful of times. The chain employs TRBV5-6 and TRBJ2-3, with D possibly matching TRBD2 (6 bases). V lost 0 bases to trimming and J lost 1 base, with 9 bases between them. Germline lookup yields CDR1 SGHDT and CDR2 YYEEEE. This CDR3 is built from 15 residues. In nucleotides, the CDR3 is TGTGCCAGCAGCTTGGGCGGGGAGGGCACAGATACGCAGTATTTT. Protein product: CASSLGGEGTDTQYF.

The chain joins TRBV5-6 to TRBJ2-1; 12 bases are a match to TRBD2. V shed 4 bases and J 2 bases; nucleotides not matched to a gene: 4. Germline lookup yields CDR1 SGHDT and CDR2 YYEEEE. The CDR3 contains 16 residues. Here the CDR3 DNA reads TGTGCCAGCAGCGGCCCTAGCGGGGGGGCCTACAATGAGCAGTTCTTC. This gives the protein CASSGPSGGAYNEQFF.

The chain recombines TRBV5-1 with TRBJ2-2; 9 bases line up with TRBD1. This CDR3 region has 14 residues. The germline gives CDR1 SGHRS, CDR2 YFSETQ. V gave up 4 bases and J gave up 5 bases; unmatched junction bases: 3. CDR3 coding DNA: TGCGCCAGCAGCGCCGGGACAGGGACCGGGGAGCTGTTTTTT. Encoded protein: CASSAGTGTGELFF. Supplemented by reference TRBV5-1 and TRBJ2-2, the full variable domain reads KAGVTQTPRYLIKTRGQQVTLSCSPISGHRSVSWYQQTPGQGLQFLFEYFSETQRNKGNFPGRFSGRQFSNSRSEMNVSTLELGDSALYLCASSAGTGTGELFFGEGSRLTVL.